The source of this TCR beta chain is a study of cytomegalovirus exposure and HLA in healthy donors. At the level of the study: Earlier results showed some 120 million unique TCR beta sequences derived from around 170 million T cells.

This clone has a single count. What it binds is not known. The CDR3 is 12 amino acids. Germline V gene sequence: CDR1 SNHLY, CDR2 FYNNEI. After removal of 7 bases from V and 11 bases from J, the junction contained 8 bases not matched to a gene. General study results and limits: Later analysis found that TCR beta chains associated with HLA were more clonally expanded than other, equally common chains.

The primer mix had 60 Vbeta and 13 Jbeta primers. The protocol was immunoSEQ multiplex PCR, while the TCRdb copy is restricted to in-frame clones and leaves out a portion. The table records approximately 190,000 clones, around 82% of them present only once. The origin of this receptor is a woman aged 25-40 years in good health and CMV-seropositive. Sequencing was carried out using PBMCs. The chain links TRBV2 to TRBJ2-5; 9 positions agree with TRBD1. CDR3: CASTKDRGGQYF. The CDR3, as DNA: TGTGCCAGCACTAAGGACAGGGGAGGGCAGTACTTC.